The 6 T cell receptor beta chains given below trace back to one sample, sequenced in a study of OX40 agonist ivuxolimab in advanced cancers. Clones were sequenced by immunoSEQ multiplex PCR, and TCRdb holds only the in-frame ones, with some missing. The repertoire holds about 100,000 clones, with about nine tenths as singletons. The sequencing used CD4+ or CD8+ T cells sorted from blood, collected in a trial of the OX40 agonist ivuxolimab. The receptors were sampled from an adult with an advanced solid tumor such as melanoma, head and neck, liver or kidney cancer.

This clone occurred a few times. The genes are TRBV7-9 and TRBJ2-1; D ambiguous. The ends were cut back, 5 bases at V and 9 bases at J, with 11 bases in the middle. The CDR3 extends over 12 amino acids. Germline lookup yields CDR1 SEHNR and CDR2 FQNEAQ (reference sequence). The CDR3 is CASSAQVGEQFF. In nucleotides, the CDR3 is TGTGCCAGCAGCGCCCAGGTCGGTGAGCAGTTCTTC.

This clone was found once. The V gene is TRBV10-3, the J gene TRBJ2-1; D is unclear. V dropped 0 bases and J dropped 5 bases, with 5 bases sitting between them. This CDR3 is built from 13 residues. Per the germline V gene, CDR1 is ENHRY and CDR2 is SYGVKD. CDR3 protein: CAISESLDNEQFF. The CDR3 DNA reads as TGTGCCATCAGTGAGTCGCTAGACAATGAGCAGTTCTTC.

The V and J genes are TRBV5-4 and TRBJ2-7, with TRBD2 matching 10 bases. This CDR3 spans 15 amino acids. The germline V gene has CDR1 SGHNT and CDR2 YYREEE (reference sequence). With V trimmed by 4 bases and J by 5 bases, 9 bases remained unmatched. CDR3 protein: CASSNPSGRGDEQYF. Written as DNA, the CDR3 is TGTGCCAGCAGCAACCCTAGCGGGAGAGGGGACGAGCAGTACTTC.

The CDR3 coding sequence is TGTGCCAGCAGCTTGGCTCCAGAAACTGGCTACACCTTC. This sequence encodes CASSLAPETGYTF. The chain uses TRBV5-5 and TRBJ1-2; D is unclear. V was trimmed by 0 bases and J by 7 bases, leaving 10 bases between them. Looked up from germline, CDR1 is SGHKS and CDR2 is YYEKEE (reference sequence). This CDR3 has 13 amino acids. The variable domain in full, with the rest retrieved from reference TRBV5-5 and TRBJ1-2, is DAGVTQSPTHLIKTRGQQVTLRCSPISGHKSVSWYQQVLGQGPQFIFQYYEKEERGRGNFPDRFSARQFPNYSSELNVNALLLGDSALYLCASSLAPETGYTFGSGTRLTVV.

DNA of the CDR3: TGTGCCACCCGACAGACCAATGAGCAGTTCTTC. The encoded protein is CATRQTNEQFF. The chain joins TRBV19 to TRBJ2-1, with D perhaps matching TRBD1 (5 bases). Germline V gives CDR1 LNHDA, CDR2 SQIVND (reference sequence). Trimming took 10 bases from V and 6 from J, leaving 10 bases between them. The CDR3 sequence is 11 residues long.

This sequence joins TRBV5-1 and TRBJ2-3; D gene uncertain. CDR1 is SGHRS and CDR2 is YFSETQ in the germline V gene. This CDR3 contains 14 residues. V lost 0 bases to trimming and J lost 0 bases, with 5 bases between them. CDR3 in amino acids: CASSLEGSTDTQYF. The CDR3 coding sequence is TGCGCCAGCAGCTTGGAAGGTAGCACAGATACGCAGTATTTT.